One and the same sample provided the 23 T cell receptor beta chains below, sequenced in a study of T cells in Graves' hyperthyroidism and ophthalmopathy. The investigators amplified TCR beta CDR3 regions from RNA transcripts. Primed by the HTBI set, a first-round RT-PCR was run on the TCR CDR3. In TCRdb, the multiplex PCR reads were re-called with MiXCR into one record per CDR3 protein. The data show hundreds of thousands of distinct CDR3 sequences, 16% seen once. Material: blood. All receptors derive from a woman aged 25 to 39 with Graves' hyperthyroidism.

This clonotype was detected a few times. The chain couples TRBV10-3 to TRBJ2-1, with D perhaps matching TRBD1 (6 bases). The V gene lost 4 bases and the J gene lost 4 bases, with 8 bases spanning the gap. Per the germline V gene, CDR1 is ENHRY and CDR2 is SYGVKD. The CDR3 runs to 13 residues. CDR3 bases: TGTGCCATCAGTGGAGGACAGTACAATGAGCAGTTCTTC. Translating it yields CAISGGQYNEQFF.

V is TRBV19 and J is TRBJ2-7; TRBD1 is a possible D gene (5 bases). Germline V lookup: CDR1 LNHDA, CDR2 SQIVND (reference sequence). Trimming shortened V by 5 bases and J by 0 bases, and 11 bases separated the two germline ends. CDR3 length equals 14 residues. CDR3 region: CASSGAATSYEQYF. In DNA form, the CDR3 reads TGTGCCAGTAGTGGGGCAGCAACCTCCTACGAGCAGTACTTC.

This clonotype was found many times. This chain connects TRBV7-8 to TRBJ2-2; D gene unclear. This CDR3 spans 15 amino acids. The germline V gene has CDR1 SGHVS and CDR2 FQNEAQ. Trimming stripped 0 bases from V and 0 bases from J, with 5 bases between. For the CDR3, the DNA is TGTGCCAGCAGCTTAGCGGCCTCGAACACCGGGGAGCTGTTTTTT. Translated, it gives CASSLAASNTGELFF.

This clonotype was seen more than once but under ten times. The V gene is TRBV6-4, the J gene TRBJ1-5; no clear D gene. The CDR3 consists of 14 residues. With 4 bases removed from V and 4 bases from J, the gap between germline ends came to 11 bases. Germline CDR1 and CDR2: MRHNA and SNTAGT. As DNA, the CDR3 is TGTGCCAGCAGTGTCGGAGTTTTTAATCAGCCCCAGCATTTT. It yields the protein CASSVGVFNQPQHF.

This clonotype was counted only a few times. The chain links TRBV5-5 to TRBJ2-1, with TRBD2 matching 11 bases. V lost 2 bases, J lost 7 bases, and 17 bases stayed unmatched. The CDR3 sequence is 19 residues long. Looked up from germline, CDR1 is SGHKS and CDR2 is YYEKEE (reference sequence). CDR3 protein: CASSFSPIRLAGTGNEQFF. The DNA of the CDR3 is TGTGCCAGCAGCTTCAGCCCAATTCGACTAGCGGGAACAGGGAATGAGCAGTTCTTC.

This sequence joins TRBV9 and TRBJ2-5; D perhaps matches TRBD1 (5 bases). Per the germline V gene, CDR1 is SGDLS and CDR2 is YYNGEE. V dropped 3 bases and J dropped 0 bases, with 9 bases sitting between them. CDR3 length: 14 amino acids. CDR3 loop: CASSANRNQETQYF. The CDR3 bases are TGTGCCAGCAGCGCAAACAGGAACCAAGAGACCCAGTACTTC.

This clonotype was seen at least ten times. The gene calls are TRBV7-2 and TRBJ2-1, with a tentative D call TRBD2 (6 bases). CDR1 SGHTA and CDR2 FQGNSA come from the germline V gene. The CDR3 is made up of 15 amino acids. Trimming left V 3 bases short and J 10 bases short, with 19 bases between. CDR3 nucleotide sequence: TGTGCCAGCAGCTTTAATACAGTGCGGGGTTCGGAGCAGTTCTTC. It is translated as CASSFNTVRGSEQFF.

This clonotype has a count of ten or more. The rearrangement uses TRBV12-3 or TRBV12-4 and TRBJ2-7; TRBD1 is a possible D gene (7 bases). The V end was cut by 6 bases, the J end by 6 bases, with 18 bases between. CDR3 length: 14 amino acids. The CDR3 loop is CASRGGLQGTEQYF. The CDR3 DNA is TGTGCCAGCAGGGGGGGTCTACAGGGGACCGAGCAGTACTTC.

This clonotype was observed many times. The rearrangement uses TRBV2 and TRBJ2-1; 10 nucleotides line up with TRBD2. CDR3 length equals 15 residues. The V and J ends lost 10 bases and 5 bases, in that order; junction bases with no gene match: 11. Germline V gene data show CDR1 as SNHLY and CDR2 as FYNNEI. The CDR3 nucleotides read TGTGCCACCCTCACCGGGACTAGCGCGAACAATGAGCAGTTCTTC. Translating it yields CATLTGTSANNEQFF.

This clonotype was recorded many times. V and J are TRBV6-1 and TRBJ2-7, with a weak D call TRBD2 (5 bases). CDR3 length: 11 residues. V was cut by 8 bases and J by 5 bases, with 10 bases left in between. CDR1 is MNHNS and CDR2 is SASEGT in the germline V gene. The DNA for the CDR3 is TGTGCCAGCGGGAGTGGAAACGAGCAGTACTTC. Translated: CASGSGNEQYF.

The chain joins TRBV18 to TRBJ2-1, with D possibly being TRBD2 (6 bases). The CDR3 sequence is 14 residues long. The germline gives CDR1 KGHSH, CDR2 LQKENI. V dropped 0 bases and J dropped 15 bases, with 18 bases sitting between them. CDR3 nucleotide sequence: TGTGCCAGCTCACCACCGTTCGGGAGCGTCTGTCCGTTCTTC. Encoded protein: CASSPPFGSVCPFF.

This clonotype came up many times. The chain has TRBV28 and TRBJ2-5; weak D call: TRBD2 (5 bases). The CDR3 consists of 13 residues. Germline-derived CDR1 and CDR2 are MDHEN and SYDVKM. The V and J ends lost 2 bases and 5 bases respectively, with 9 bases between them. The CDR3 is CASSLRERETQYF. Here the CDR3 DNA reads TGTGCCAGCAGTTTACGGGAAAGGGAGACCCAGTACTTC.

The CDR3 sequence is CASRNQTYSGRINEQYF. The CDR3 DNA reads TGTGCCAGCAGAAACCAGACCTATAGCGGGAGAATCAACGAGCAGTACTTC. This chain links TRBV6-2 or TRBV6-3 with TRBJ2-7; 9 bases agree with TRBD2. The CDR3 spans 17 residues. Germline lookup yields CDR1 MNHEY and CDR2 SVGEGT. With 6 bases clipped from V and 5 bases from J, the junction kept 17 bases outside the gene matches.

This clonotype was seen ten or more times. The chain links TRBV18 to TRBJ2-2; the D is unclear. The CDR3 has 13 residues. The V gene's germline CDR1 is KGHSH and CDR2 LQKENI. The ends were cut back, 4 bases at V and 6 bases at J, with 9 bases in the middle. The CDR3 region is CASSRDLAGELFF. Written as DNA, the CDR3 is TGTGCCAGCTCACGCGACTTAGCCGGGGAGCTGTTTTTT.

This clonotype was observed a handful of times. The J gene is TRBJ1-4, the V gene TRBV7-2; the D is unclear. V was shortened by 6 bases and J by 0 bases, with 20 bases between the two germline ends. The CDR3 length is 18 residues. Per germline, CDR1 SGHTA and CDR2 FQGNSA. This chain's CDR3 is CASSRNLRKPATNEKLFF. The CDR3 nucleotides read TGTGCCAGCAGTAGGAATTTACGCAAACCGGCAACTAATGAAAAACTGTTTTTT.

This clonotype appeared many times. The CDR3 reads CASSPGTDYEQYF. CDR3 nucleotides: TGTGCCAGCAGCCCCGGGACCGACTACGAGCAGTACTTC. The chain has TRBV18 and TRBJ2-7; tentatively, D is TRBD1 or TRBD2 (5 bases each). Per the germline V gene, CDR1 is KGHSH and CDR2 is LQKENI. V dropped 8 bases and J dropped 3 bases, with 14 bases sitting between them. The CDR3 contains 13 residues.

DNA for the CDR3: TGTGCCATCAGTCAGGGGGCAATCGAAAAACTGTTTTTT. Its translation is CAISQGAIEKLFF. The chain combines TRBV10-3 with TRBJ1-4, with 8 bases matching TRBD1. This CDR3 region has 13 residues. The V segment lost 5 bases and the J segment 8 bases; nucleotides outside the gene matches: 4. The V gene's germline CDR1 is ENHRY and CDR2 SYGVKD.

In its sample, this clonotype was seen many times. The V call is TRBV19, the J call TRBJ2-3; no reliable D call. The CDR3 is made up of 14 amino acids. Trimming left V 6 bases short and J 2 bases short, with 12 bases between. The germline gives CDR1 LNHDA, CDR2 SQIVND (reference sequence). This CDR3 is CASSSTSITDTQYF. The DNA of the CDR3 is TGTGCCAGTAGCTCAACCTCGATCACAGATACGCAGTATTTT.

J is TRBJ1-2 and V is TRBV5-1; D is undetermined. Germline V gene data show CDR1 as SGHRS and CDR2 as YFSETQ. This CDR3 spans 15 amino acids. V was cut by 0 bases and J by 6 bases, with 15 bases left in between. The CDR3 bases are TGCGCCAGCAGCTTGGATGCCCCCGCAGACGATGGCTACACCTTC. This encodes CASSLDAPADDGYTF.

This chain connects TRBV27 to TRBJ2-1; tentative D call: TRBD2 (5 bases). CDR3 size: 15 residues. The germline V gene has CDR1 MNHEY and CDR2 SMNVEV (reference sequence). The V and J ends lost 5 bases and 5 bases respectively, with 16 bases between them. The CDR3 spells CASSPVWRADNEQFF. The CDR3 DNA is TGTGCCAGCAGTCCCGTCTGGCGGGCGGACAATGAGCAGTTCTTC.

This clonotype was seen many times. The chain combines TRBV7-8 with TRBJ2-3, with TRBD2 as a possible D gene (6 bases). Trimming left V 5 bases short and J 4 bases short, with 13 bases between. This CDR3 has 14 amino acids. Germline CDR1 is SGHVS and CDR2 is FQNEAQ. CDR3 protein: CASSHSAGPDTQYF. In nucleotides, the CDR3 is TGTGCCAGCAGCCACTCAGCGGGCCCAGATACGCAGTATTTT.

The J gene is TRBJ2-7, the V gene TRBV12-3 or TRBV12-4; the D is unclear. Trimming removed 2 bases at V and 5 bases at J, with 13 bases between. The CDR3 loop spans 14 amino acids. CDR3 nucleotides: TGTGCCAGCAGTTTAAACTACTTAACCCACGAGCAGTACTTC. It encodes CASSLNYLTHEQYF.

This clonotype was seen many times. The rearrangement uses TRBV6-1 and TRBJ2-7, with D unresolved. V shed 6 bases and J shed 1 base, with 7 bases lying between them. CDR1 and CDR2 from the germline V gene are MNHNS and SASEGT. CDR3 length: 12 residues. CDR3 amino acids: CASRRVSYEQYF. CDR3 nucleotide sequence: TGTGCCAGCAGAAGGGTTTCCTACGAGCAGTACTTC.